Following are 2 T cell receptor beta chains from one sample sequenced in a study of OX40 agonist ivuxolimab in advanced cancers. Assay used: immunoSEQ multiplex PCR; TCRdb lists only in-frame clones, some missing. The data hold about 99,000 clones, with about 91% observed a single time. The starting material was CD4+ or CD8+ T cells sorted from blood, obtained in a trial of the OX40 agonist ivuxolimab. The receptors derive from an adult with an advanced solid tumor such as melanoma, head and neck, liver or kidney cancer.

This chain links TRBV18 with TRBJ1-1; unclear D gene. With 4 bases removed from V and 0 bases from J, the gap between germline ends came to 9 bases. Germline assignment: CDR1 KGHSH and CDR2 LQKENI. The CDR3 totals 14 residues. The CDR3 DNA sequence: TGTGCCAGCTCACGGAGAGTCATGAACACTGAAGCTTTCTTT. It specifies CASSRRVMNTEAFF.

With respect to this clone: Other DNA sequences in the same sample also yield this CDR3. The chain has TRBV13 and TRBJ2-7; D may be TRBD2 (7 bases). CDR1 and CDR2 from the germline V gene are PRHDT and FYEKMQ (reference sequence). CDR3 length equals 15 residues. Trimming cost V 0 bases and J 6 bases, with 15 bases left between them. The CDR3 DNA reads TGTGCCAGCAGCTTAGGCCTAAGGGGGGGTCGCGAGCAGTACTTC. Protein sequence: CASSLGLRGGREQYF.